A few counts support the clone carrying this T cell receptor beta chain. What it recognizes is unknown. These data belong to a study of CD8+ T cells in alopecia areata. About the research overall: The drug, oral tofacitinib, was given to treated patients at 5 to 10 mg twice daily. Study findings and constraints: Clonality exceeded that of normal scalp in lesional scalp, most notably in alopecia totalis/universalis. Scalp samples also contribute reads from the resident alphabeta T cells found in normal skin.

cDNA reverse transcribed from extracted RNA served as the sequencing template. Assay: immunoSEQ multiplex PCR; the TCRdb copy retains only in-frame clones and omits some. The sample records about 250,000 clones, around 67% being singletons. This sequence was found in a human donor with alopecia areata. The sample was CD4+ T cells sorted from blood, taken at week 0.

CDR3 region: CASSRRQGYTEAFF. The DNA for the CDR3 is TGTGCCAGCTCCCGCCGGCAGGGCTACACTGAAGCTTTCTTT. V usage is TRBV27 and J usage is TRBJ1-1, with D perhaps matching TRBD1 (5 bases). There are 14 residues in the CDR3. Germline CDR1 is MNHEY and CDR2 is SMNVEV (reference sequence). V was clipped by 8 bases and J by 3 bases, with 16 bases between them.